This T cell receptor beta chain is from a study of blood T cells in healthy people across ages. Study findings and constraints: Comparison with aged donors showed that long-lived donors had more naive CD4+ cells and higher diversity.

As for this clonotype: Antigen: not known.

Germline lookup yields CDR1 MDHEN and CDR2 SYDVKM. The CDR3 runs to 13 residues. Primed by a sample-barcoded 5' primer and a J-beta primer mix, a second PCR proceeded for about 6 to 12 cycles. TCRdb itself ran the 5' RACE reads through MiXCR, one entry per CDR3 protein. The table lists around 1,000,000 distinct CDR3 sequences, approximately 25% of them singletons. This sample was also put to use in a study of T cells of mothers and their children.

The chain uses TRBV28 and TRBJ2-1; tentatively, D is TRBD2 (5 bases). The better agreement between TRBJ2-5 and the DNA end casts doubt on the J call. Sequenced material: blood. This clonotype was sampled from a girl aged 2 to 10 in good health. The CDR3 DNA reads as TGTGCCAGCACTATCGACGGGGATAAAACCCAGTACTTC. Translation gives CASTIDGDKTQYF.